Below, 30 T cell receptor beta chains from the same sample are listed, as sequenced in a study of blood T cell repertoires in COVID-19. Measured with immunoSEQ multiplex PCR; TCRdb has only the in-frame clones, and not every one. The sample contains around 300,000 clones, 89% of which appear only once. The specimen was PBMCs or T cells enriched from blood (not recorded which). These receptors all come from a woman in her forties who had recovered from COVID-19.

This clone showed up just once. The chain is built from TRBV9 and TRBJ2-1; TRBD2 agrees at 8 bases. The germline V gene encodes CDR1 SGDLS and CDR2 YYNGEE. Losses at the gene ends were 6 bases for V and 10 bases for J; bases not matched to a gene: 9. This CDR3 is built from 13 residues. As DNA, the CDR3 is TGTGCCAGCACCCCGACCCCTAGCGGGGAGCAGTTCTTC. It translates to CASTPTPSGEQFF.

This sequence joins TRBV6-5 and TRBJ1-1; the D gene is possibly TRBD1 (5 bases). CDR1 and CDR2 (germline): MNHEY, SVGAGI. The CDR3 spans 12 residues. The V gene lost 7 bases and the J gene lost 4 bases, with 10 bases spanning the gap. The CDR3 DNA reads as TGTGCCAGCAAAAACAGGCTCACTGAAGCTTTCTTT. Its translation is CASKNRLTEAFF.

The rearrangement links TRBV6-5 to TRBJ1-4; D gene ambiguous. V was clipped by 3 bases and J by 0 bases, with 8 bases between them. Germline loops: CDR1 MNHEY, CDR2 SVGAGI. This CDR3 has 15 residues. CDR3 coding DNA: TGTGCCAGCAGTTATAGAGCCTCAACTAATGAAAAACTGTTTTTT. Its protein is CASSYRASTNEKLFF.

This clone showed up just a few times. This chain connects TRBV5-5 to TRBJ2-7; TRBD1 matches 10 bases. Unmatched junction bases numbered 9, after V lost 2 bases and J lost 7 bases. CDR3 length: 15 residues. CDR1 and CDR2 from the germline V gene are SGHKS and YYEKEE (reference sequence). The CDR3 loop reads CASSFDRGPGREQYF. CDR3 nucleotide sequence: TGTGCCAGCAGCTTCGACAGGGGGCCTGGACGGGAGCAGTACTTC.

The CDR3 loop is CASSPAITVEQYF. The DNA for the CDR3 is TGTGCCAGCAGTCCCGCGATCACAGTTGAGCAGTACTTC. This rearrangement joins TRBV12-3 or TRBV12-4 to TRBJ2-7; D ambiguous. The CDR3 loop spans 13 amino acids. V dropped 5 bases and J dropped 7 bases, with 15 bases sitting between them.

V is TRBV5-4 and J is TRBJ2-5; D ambiguous. V shed 0 bases and J shed 5 bases, with 8 bases lying between them. The CDR3 covers 13 residues. Germline values: CDR1 SGHNT, CDR2 YYREEE (reference sequence). CDR3 amino acids: CASSLGSWETQYF. CDR3 in DNA: TGTGCCAGCAGCTTGGGTAGCTGGGAGACCCAGTACTTC. Drawing the rest from reference TRBV5-4 and TRBJ2-5, the complete variable domain is ETGVTQSPTHLIKTRGQQVTLRCSSQSGHNTVSWYQQALGQGPQFIFQYYREEENGRGNFPPRFSGLQFPNYSSELNVNALELDDSALYLCASSLGSWETQYFGPGTRLLVL.

The chain has TRBV6-5 and TRBJ2-1, with 7 nucleotides matching TRBD2. Germline trimming cut 6 bases from V and 6 bases from J; bases unmatched to any gene: 2. CDR3 length: 12 amino acids. In germline, CDR1 is MNHEY, CDR2 SVGAGI. As DNA, the CDR3 is TGTGCCAGCAGACGGGGGGTCAATGAGCAGTTCTTC. As protein: CASRRGVNEQFF.

This sequence joins TRBV6-2 or TRBV6-3 and TRBJ1-5; TRBD1 agrees at 8 bases. V lost 2 bases and J lost 7; bases outside the gene matches: 7. Germline CDR1 reads MNHEY; CDR2 reads SVGEGT. The CDR3 is made up of 15 amino acids. CDR3 sequence: CASSYLDRGSQPQHF. CDR3 in DNA: TGTGCCAGCAGTTACCTAGACAGGGGCAGCCAGCCCCAGCATTTT.

The rearrangement uses TRBV15 and TRBJ1-2; no firm D call. Germline V gives CDR1 LNHNV, CDR2 YYDKDF (reference sequence). CDR3 length: 13 amino acids. Trimming stripped 6 bases from V and 5 bases from J, with 13 bases between. CDR3 residues: CATSKGDSYGYTF. In DNA form, the CDR3 reads TGTGCCACCAGTAAAGGAGACTCTTATGGCTACACCTTC.

This chain connects TRBV11-2 to TRBJ2-7, with 9 positions matching TRBD2. The CDR3 contains 16 residues. Germline CDR1 and CDR2: SGHAT and FQNNGV. Trimming at V came to 7 bases and at J to 5 bases, leaving 15 bases not matched to a gene. The CDR3 loop reads CASTPPAGGRVHEQYF. The CDR3 bases are TGTGCCAGCACCCCCCCAGCGGGAGGACGGGTTCACGAGCAGTACTTC.

The sample holds a few counts of this clone. The chain uses TRBV30 and TRBJ2-7; the D gene is possibly TRBD2 (6 bases). Germline loops: CDR1 GTSNPN, CDR2 SVGIG (reference sequence). The CDR3 covers 13 residues. Trimming pared 8 bases from V and 4 bases from J, leaving 18 bases between. Written as DNA, the CDR3 is TGTGCCGGACTACGAGGAGCACTTTACGAGCAGTACTTC. Its protein product is CAGLRGALYEQYF.

The chain has TRBV4-1 and TRBJ2-3, with TRBD2 matching 8 bases. Trimming cost V 1 base and J 3 bases; bases outside gene matches: 12. This CDR3 region has 18 residues. CDR1 MGHRA and CDR2 YSYEKL come from the germline V gene. The CDR3: CASSQGPFGGAGTDTQYF. CDR3 nucleotide sequence: TGCGCCAGCAGCCAAGGGCCCTTCGGGGGGGCAGGGACAGATACGCAGTATTTT.

The V and J genes are TRBV15 and TRBJ1-2, with D perhaps TRBD1 (6 bases). This CDR3 has 13 residues. Germline values: CDR1 LNHNV, CDR2 YYDKDF (reference sequence). V shed 4 bases and J shed 4 bases, with 10 bases lying between them. CDR3 sequence reads: CATSIQGIYGYTF. The CDR3 DNA sequence: TGTGCCACCAGCATTCAGGGGATCTATGGCTACACCTTC.

The chain couples TRBV18 to TRBJ1-2; weak D call: TRBD1 (6 bases). V lost 0 bases and J 2 bases, leaving 10 bases between the germline ends. The CDR3 consists of 15 residues. Germline assignment: CDR1 KGHSH and CDR2 LQKENI. As DNA, the CDR3 is TGTGCCAGCTCACCACCTCAGGGGCTGAACTATGGCTACACCTTC. Its translation is CASSPPQGLNYGYTF.

The chain links TRBV19 to TRBJ2-5, with D possibly being TRBD2 (5 bases). CDR1 is LNHDA, CDR2 SQIVND, per germline (reference sequence). The CDR3 spans 14 residues. The V end lost 1 base, the J end lost 4 bases, and 10 bases lay between the germline ends. The CDR3 here is CASSIGGWGETQYF. The CDR3 nucleotides read TGTGCCAGTAGTATAGGCGGGTGGGGAGAGACCCAGTACTTC. Using reference TRBV19 and TRBJ2-5 for the parts outside the CDR3, the full variable domain is DGGITQSPKYLFRKEGQNVTLSCEQNLNHDAMYWYRQDPGQGLRLIYYSQIVNDFQKGDIAEGYSVSREKKESFPLTVTSAQKNPTAFYLCASSIGGWGETQYFGPGTRLLVL.

J is TRBJ2-3 and V is TRBV30; 8 bases match TRBD2. V lost 0 bases, J lost 4 bases, and 3 bases stayed unmatched. Germline lookup yields CDR1 GTSNPN and CDR2 SVGIG (reference sequence). The CDR3 length is 14 residues. Written as DNA, the CDR3 is TGTGCCTGGAGTGTAAAAGCGGGGGCAGATACGCAGTATTTT. It is translated as CAWSVKAGADTQYF.

CDR3: CASSSRPGLASSSYNEQFF. CDR3 DNA: TGTGCCAGCAGTAGTCGACCGGGACTAGCGTCAAGCTCCTACAATGAGCAGTTCTTC. The V gene is TRBV6-2 or TRBV6-3, the J gene TRBJ2-1; TRBD2 matches 10 bases. The V gene's germline CDR1 is MNHEY and CDR2 SVGEGT. The CDR3 is 19 residues long. The ends lost 5 bases at V and 0 bases at J; junction bases unmatched: 13.

J is TRBJ1-2 and V is TRBV4-1; maybe TRBD1 (6 bases). Trimming took off 1 base at V and 7 bases at J, with 13 bases between the two ends. CDR1 MGHRA and CDR2 YSYEKL come from the germline V gene. The CDR3 sequence is 14 residues long. CDR3 sequence: CASSQVTGSAGYTF. The CDR3 region has the DNA TGCGCCAGCAGCCAAGTCACAGGGTCTGCTGGCTACACCTTC.

The chain recombines TRBV5-5 with TRBJ2-7, with D perhaps matching TRBD1 (8 bases). Trimming cost V 4 bases and J 3 bases, with 20 bases left between them. The germline CDR1 and CDR2 sequences are SGHKS and YYEKEE (reference sequence). The CDR3 has 16 residues. The CDR3 reads CASSPTGGGPIYEQYF. Written as DNA, the CDR3 is TGTGCCAGCAGCCCAACAGGGGGGGGGCCGATCTACGAGCAGTACTTC.

On this clone: The sample has other DNA sequences that encode this CDR3 too. The V call is TRBV2, the J call TRBJ2-2; 7 bases line up with TRBD1. This CDR3 is 15 amino acids long. V shed 6 bases and J 4 bases; nucleotides not matched to a gene: 8. In germline, CDR1 is SNHLY, CDR2 FYNNEI. The CDR3 sequence is CASSQRGGPTGELFF. DNA for the CDR3: TGTGCCAGCAGCCAGAGAGGGGGCCCCACCGGGGAGCTGTTTTTT.

V gene TRBV5-4 combines with J gene TRBJ2-7; 7 bases are shared with TRBD1. V trimming: 4 bases; J trimming: 5 bases; junction bases outside the gene matches: 12. Per the germline V gene, CDR1 is SGHNT and CDR2 is YYREEE (reference sequence). The CDR3 totals 15 residues. CDR3 region: CASSPLDRESHEQYF. The CDR3 region has the DNA TGTGCCAGCAGCCCGCTAGACAGGGAATCCCACGAGCAGTACTTC.

This clone was seen once. V usage is TRBV14 and J usage is TRBJ2-5; D is unclear. The germline V and J ends were trimmed by 0 bases and 2 bases, with 7 bases remaining between them. This CDR3 region has 14 residues. Germline V gives CDR1 SGHDN, CDR2 FVKESK. The CDR3 reads CASSQDQIQETQYF. In DNA, the CDR3 is TGTGCCAGCAGCCAAGATCAGATACAAGAGACCCAGTACTTC.

This rearrangement joins TRBV5-4 to TRBJ2-2; possible D gene TRBD1, 6 bases. Germline loops: CDR1 SGHNT, CDR2 YYREEE (reference sequence). Trimming removed 4 bases from V and 0 bases from J, with 10 bases in between. The CDR3 contains 15 residues. The CDR3 bases are TGTGCCAGCAGCACGGACAGTTCGAACACCGGGGAGCTGTTTTTT. Translating it yields CASSTDSSNTGELFF.

The CDR3 here is CASSLSSGREQFF. CDR3 bases: TGTGCCAGCAGTTTATCTTCTGGGCGAGAGCAGTTCTTC. This rearrangement joins TRBV27 to TRBJ2-1, with D unresolved. Trimming took 0 bases from V and 10 from J, leaving 10 bases between them. The CDR3 is 13 amino acids. The germline gives CDR1 MNHEY, CDR2 SMNVEV (reference sequence).

The V and J genes are TRBV5-1 and TRBJ1-2, with 11 bases that match TRBD1. Trimming took 4 bases from V and 4 from J; bases not matched to a gene: 3. This CDR3 is 14 amino acids long. CDR1 and CDR2 from the germline V gene are SGHRS and YFSETQ. The CDR3 DNA follows: TGCGCCAGCAGCGGACAGGGGGCTGGCTATGGCTACACCTTC. Protein product: CASSGQGAGYGYTF.

This clone was recorded only once. The chain has TRBV19 and TRBJ2-7, with TRBD1 matching over 9 bases. Trimming removed 5 bases from V and 5 bases from J; junction bases left unmatched: 10. The CDR3 runs to 15 residues. Germline V lookup: CDR1 LNHDA, CDR2 SQIVND (reference sequence). The CDR3 region is CASSSGRTGADEQYF. The CDR3 nucleotides read TGTGCCAGTAGTTCCGGGCGGACAGGGGCCGACGAGCAGTACTTC.

This clone was seen just once. This chain joins TRBV2 and TRBJ2-1, with 8 bases fitting TRBD1. Germline CDR1 is SNHLY and CDR2 is FYNNEI. The CDR3 has 15 amino acids. With V trimmed by 5 bases and J by 6 bases, 9 bases remained unmatched. The CDR3 DNA is TGTGCCAGCAGTTCCCGGACAGGGAGCGGCAATGAGCAGTTCTTC. Its protein product is CASSSRTGSGNEQFF.

This clone was recorded only once. The rearrangement joins TRBV5-1 to TRBJ1-2; 8 bases fit TRBD1. The junction had 3 bases not matched to a gene; V was cut back by 1 base and J by 4 bases. Germline V gives CDR1 SGHRS, CDR2 YFSETQ. The CDR3 has 14 residues. CDR3 amino acids: CASSLTGGIYGYTF. In DNA, the CDR3 is TGCGCCAGCAGCTTGACAGGGGGGATCTATGGCTACACCTTC.

The J gene is TRBJ1-2, the V gene TRBV18, with D perhaps matching TRBD1 (6 bases). Per the germline V gene, CDR1 is KGHSH and CDR2 is LQKENI. CDR3 size: 15 residues. V was trimmed by 5 bases and J by 5 bases, leaving 18 bases between them. The CDR3: CASSRGTEIPYGYTF. The CDR3 DNA sequence: TGTGCCAGCTCAAGGGGGACGGAGATTCCTTATGGCTACACCTTC.

This clone has only a few counts. The chain joins TRBV14 to TRBJ2-5, with unresolved D. This CDR3 contains 12 residues. Germline V lookup: CDR1 SGHDN, CDR2 FVKESK. The V end lost 0 bases, the J end lost 8 bases, and 7 bases lay between the germline ends. The CDR3: CASSQDSPTQYF. The DNA of the CDR3 is TGTGCCAGCAGCCAAGATAGCCCAACCCAGTACTTC.